This T cell receptor beta chain is drawn from a study of blood T cell repertoires in COVID-19. At the level of the study: Acute and convalescent COVID-19 samples came from the United States, Italy and Spain. PBMCs, B-cell-depleted T cells, or T cells provided the cDNA or gDNA that made up the material.

By frequency in the sample, this clone is medium-sized. In the source study's methods: Nucleated cell counts were estimated from reference gene primer amplification. Assay used: immunoSEQ multiplex PCR; TCRdb lists only in-frame clones, some missing. V and J calls and clone size are as listed in that table; D and trimming were resolved from the DNA. The repertoire holds some 120,000 clones, with 85% as singletons. CDR3 length: 14 amino acids. Per germline, CDR1 SGHRS and CDR2 YFSETQ. Trimming cost V 4 bases and J 4 bases, with 14 bases left between them. J is TRBJ1-2 and V is TRBV5-1, with TRBD1 as a possible D gene (6 bases). The TCR was taken from a human donor in a cohort sampled during active COVID-19. The sample comprised peripheral blood. The CDR3 sequence: CASSLGLGAYGYTF. In DNA form, the CDR3 reads TGCGCCAGCAGCCTGGGACTGGGGGCCTATGGCTACACCTTC.